One sample yielded the 20 T cell receptor beta chains listed below, sequenced in a study of blood T cell repertoires in COVID-19. Data came from immunoSEQ multiplex PCR; TCRdb stores just in-frame clones and leaves some out. Here the sample spans 150,000 to 200,000 clones, 76% being singletons. Source material: PBMCs or T cells enriched from blood (not recorded which). These receptors were taken from a woman in her 50s with acute COVID-19.

The chain has TRBV7-2 and TRBJ1-5, with TRBD1 identical over 12 bases. This CDR3 is 15 amino acids long. The germline gives CDR1 SGHTA, CDR2 FQGNSA. Trimming removed 6 bases from V and 7 bases from J; junction bases left unmatched: 7. The CDR3 protein is CASREGTGGGQPQHF. The CDR3 nucleotides read TGTGCCAGCAGGGAGGGGACAGGGGGCGGACAGCCCCAGCATTTT. Filled out from reference TRBV7-2 and TRBJ1-5, the complete variable domain reads GAGVSQSPSNKVTEKGKDVELRCDPISGHTALYWYRQSLGQGLEFLIYFQGNSAPDKSGLPSDRFSAERTGGSVSTLTIQRTQQEDSAVYLCASREGTGGGQPQHFGDGTRLSIL.

This clone was detected a few times. The rearrangement joins TRBV7-9 to TRBJ2-7; D may be TRBD1 (6 bases). This CDR3 is 15 amino acids long. Germline CDR1 is SEHNR and CDR2 is FQNEAQ (reference sequence). Between the trimmed V and J ends, which lost 1 base and 2 bases, there was a span of 12 bases. CDR3 loop: CASSLGAGATYEQYV. CDR3 sequence (DNA): TGTGCCAGCAGCTTAGGGGCAGGGGCAACCTACGAGCAGTACGTC.

For the CDR3, the DNA is TGTGCCAGCAGCTGGGGACAGGGTTCGCAGCCCCAGCATTTT. Encoded protein: CASSWGQGSQPQHF. The genes are TRBV5-6 and TRBJ1-5; TRBD1 matches at 9 bases. Germline CDR1 SGHDT, CDR2 YYEEEE. The CDR3 totals 14 residues. V lost 3 bases and J lost 7; bases outside the gene matches: 5.

The rearrangement links TRBV28 to TRBJ2-7; TRBD1 aligns across 9 bases. CDR1 and CDR2 (germline): MDHEN, SYDVKM. This CDR3 region has 17 residues. V lost 5 bases to trimming and J lost 3 bases; unmatched junction nucleotides: 14. CDR3 sequence (DNA): TGTGCCAGCAGTGATGAAACAGGGGGCGGCGGAGGCTACGAGCAGTACGTC. It specifies CASSDETGGGGGYEQYV.

V usage is TRBV21-1 and J usage is TRBJ2-5; the D segment call TRBD2 is taken from the table without a DNA check. TRBV21-1 is flagged as a pseudogene. There are 15 residues in the CDR3. The CDR3 region is CASNQLAGGRETQYF. The CDR3 DNA reads TGTGCCAGCAACCAACTAGCGGGGGGGAGAGAGACCCAGTACTTC.

The rearrangement uses TRBV28 and TRBJ1-6; D gene unclear. Germline CDR1 reads MDHEN; CDR2 reads SYDVKM. The germline V and J ends were trimmed by 4 bases and 8 bases, with 18 bases remaining between them. The length of the CDR3 is 16 residues. The CDR3 DNA reads TGTGCCAGCAGTTCCCCTTTTCAACAGTCAGATTCACCCCTCCACTTT. Encoded protein: CASSSPFQQSDSPLHF. Based on the CDR3 plus reference TRBV28 and TRBJ1-6, the full variable domain is DVKVTQSSRYLVKRTGEKVFLECVQDMDHENMFWYRQDPGLGLRLIYFSYDVKMKEKGDIPEGYSVSREKKERFSLILESASTNQTSMYLCASSSPFQQSDSPLHFGNGTRLTVT.

This chain uses TRBV7-8 with TRBJ1-5; no clear D. V was pared by 1 base and J by 6 bases, with 10 bases between. CDR3 length equals 14 residues. Per the germline V gene, CDR1 is SGHVS and CDR2 is FQNEAQ. For the CDR3, the DNA is TGTGCCAGCAGCTTAGGGTTTGGCGGTCAGCCCCAGCATTTT. It codes for CASSLGFGGQPQHF. The whole variable domain, remainder taken from reference TRBV7-8 and TRBJ1-5, is GAGVSQSPRYKVAKRGQDVALRCDPISGHVSLFWYQQALGQGPEFLTYFQNEAQLDKSGLPSDRFFAERPEGSVSTLKIQRTQQEDSAVYLCASSLGFGGQPQHFGDGTRLSIL.

The V and J genes are TRBV28 and TRBJ1-4; 9 bases line up with TRBD1. The CDR3 consists of 16 residues. Germline assignment: CDR1 MDHEN and CDR2 SYDVKM. The ends lost 5 bases at V and 8 bases at J; junction bases unmatched: 12. The CDR3 coding sequence is TGTGCCAGCAGTCCCCAAGGGACAGGGTATCAAGAAAAACTGTTTTTT. It translates to CASSPQGTGYQEKLFF. Using reference TRBV28 and TRBJ1-4 for the parts outside the CDR3, the full variable domain is DVKVTQSSRYLVKRTGEKVFLECVQDMDHENMFWYRQDPGLGLRLIYFSYDVKMKEKGDIPEGYSVSREKKERFSLILESASTNQTSMYLCASSPQGTGYQEKLFFGSGTQLSVL.

The V and J genes are TRBV7-3 and TRBJ1-1; TRBD1 is a possible D gene (5 bases). V lost 1 base to trimming and J lost 4 bases, with 7 bases between them. CDR1 SGHTA and CDR2 FQGTGA come from the germline V gene. The CDR3 extends over 13 amino acids. CDR3 sequence: CASSLIGGTEAFF. The CDR3 bases are TGTGCCAGCAGCTTAATCGGGGGCACTGAAGCTTTCTTT.

V is TRBV19 and J is TRBJ1-5, with a possible D match to TRBD1 (5 bases). The length of the CDR3 is 11 residues. Germline V lookup: CDR1 LNHDA, CDR2 SQIVND (reference sequence). V lost 11 bases to trimming and J lost 6 bases, with 11 bases between them. CDR3 region: CAAGGFQPQHF. The CDR3 nucleotides read TGTGCCGCCGGGGGATTTCAGCCCCAGCATTTT. Combining the CDR3 with reference TRBV19 and TRBJ1-5 gives the whole variable domain DGGITQSPKYLFRKEGQNVTLSCEQNLNHDAMYWYRQDPGQGLRLIYYSQIVNDFQKGDIAEGYSVSREKKESFPLTVTSAQKNPTAFYLCAAGGFQPQHFGDGTRLSIL.

The chain has TRBV13 and TRBJ1-4, with D maybe TRBD1 (5 bases). This CDR3 is built from 14 residues. CDR1 and CDR2 from the germline V gene are PRHDT and FYEKMQ (reference sequence). V dropped 5 bases and J dropped 5 bases, with 12 bases sitting between them. The CDR3 DNA reads TGTGCCAGCAGCCACAAGGCAGGGAATGAAAAACTGTTTTTT. Protein product: CASSHKAGNEKLFF.

V and J are TRBV10-3 and TRBJ2-7; D might be TRBD1 (5 bases). Deletions cut 10 bases from V and 4 bases from J, with 23 bases between. Germline V gene sequence: CDR1 ENHRY, CDR2 SYGVKD. The CDR3 covers 15 residues. In DNA form, the CDR3 reads TGTGCCACCCAACGTAGGCATGTAGGGGCTTACGAGCAGTACGTC. Protein product: CATQRRHVGAYEQYV.

The genes are TRBV28 and TRBJ2-5, with D possibly TRBD2 on 5 matching bases. V was pared by 2 bases and J by 5 bases, with 12 bases between. The CDR3 is 14 residues long. The V gene's germline CDR1 is MDHEN and CDR2 SYDVKM. In nucleotides, the CDR3 is TGTGCCAGCAGTTTAATGGGGAGTCGGGAGACCCAGTACTTC. Amino acids: CASSLMGSRETQYF.

This chain links TRBV24-1 with TRBJ2-5, with a tentative D call TRBD2 (7 bases). The germline V and J ends were trimmed by 3 bases and 1 base, with 14 bases remaining between them. This CDR3 contains 16 residues. Per germline, CDR1 KGHDR and CDR2 SFDVKD. The chain's CDR3 is CATSDRWGGAQETQYF. CDR3 bases: TGTGCCACCAGTGATCGGTGGGGGGGCGCCCAAGAGACCCAGTACTTC.

V gene TRBV7-9 combines with J gene TRBJ2-3, with a weak D call TRBD2 (6 bases). CDR3 length equals 16 residues. In germline, CDR1 is SEHNR, CDR2 FQNEAQ (reference sequence). The V and J ends lost 7 bases and 5 bases respectively, with 22 bases between them. The CDR3: CASMTPRLDYQDTQYF. CDR3 DNA sequence: TGTGCCAGCATGACGCCGAGACTAGATTATCAAGATACGCAGTATTTT.

The chain uses TRBV28 and TRBJ1-2; TRBD1 matches 9 bases. The length of the CDR3 is 16 residues. Unmatched junction bases numbered 14, after V lost 4 bases and J lost 8 bases. Germline assignment: CDR1 MDHEN and CDR2 SYDVKM. CDR3 amino acids: CASSSGPGTGFGGYTF. CDR3 DNA: TGTGCCAGCAGTTCAGGTCCCGGGACAGGGTTTGGGGGCTACACCTTC.

The rearrangement joins TRBV28 to TRBJ1-5; tentative D call: TRBD1 (6 bases). Germline-derived CDR1 and CDR2 are MDHEN and SYDVKM. V lost 2 bases, J lost 5 bases, and 16 bases lay in between. CDR3 size: 16 residues. CDR3 sequence reads: CASSLPRGGGYQPQHF. CDR3 bases: TGTGCCAGCAGTTTACCCCGAGGGGGGGGCTATCAGCCCCAGCATTTT.

The genes are TRBV24-1 and TRBJ2-6; D is unresolved. Trimming removed 3 bases from V and 0 bases from J, with 8 bases in between. Germline V CDR1 and CDR2: KGHDR, SFDVKD. CDR3 size: 16 residues. CDR3 DNA sequence: TGTGCCACCAGTGATCGGCGGAGCTCTGGGGCCAACGTCCTGACTTTC. Protein product: CATSDRRSSGANVLTF.

This chain links TRBV7-8 with TRBJ2-5, with TRBD2 matching over 8 bases. The V gene's germline CDR1 is SGHVS and CDR2 FQNEAQ. This CDR3 contains 17 residues. The trim removed 4 bases at V and 5 bases at J, leaving 15 bases unmatched. The CDR3 protein is CASSSRTSNGLRETQYF. The CDR3 nucleotides read TGTGCCAGCAGCTCAAGGACTAGCAATGGGCTTAGGGAGACCCAGTACTTC.

CDR3 sequence: CAWRASGDTQYF. The CDR3 DNA follows: TGTGCCTGGAGGGCCTCGGGAGATACGCAGTATTTT. The gene calls are TRBV30 and TRBJ2-3; D not certain. This CDR3 contains 12 residues. Germline V gene lookup returns CDR1 GTSNPN and CDR2 SVGIG (reference sequence). Trimming cost V 3 bases and J 5 bases, with 9 bases left between them.